A selection of T cell receptor beta chains follows, all from one sample in a study of T and B cells in COVID-19 patients. TCRdb called the multiplex PCR reads again in MiXCR, with one record for every CDR3 protein. The sample holds some 1,300 distinct CDR3 sequences, about 31% seen once. Material for sequencing was blood. The receptors originated from a human donor with active COVID-19. The CDR3 runs from the conserved cysteine through the conserved F or W. The D gene is left open where the match is weak. Some rows have no size entry. The others give once, few or many, or a class for an expanded clone.

d_call clone_size j_call v_call cdr3_length cdr3_nt cdr3_aa
TRBD1 medium-sized TRBJ1-6 TRBV6-2/TRBV6-3 14 TGTGCCAGCAGTTCCGGGACAGGCAATTCACCCCTCCACTTT CASSSGTGNSPLHF
TRBD1 . TRBJ1-4 TRBV20-1 12 TGCAGTGTCAGGGGGCCTAATGAAAAACTGTTTTTT CSVRGPNEKLFF
TRBD1 large TRBJ1-2 TRBV19 13 TGTGCCAGTAGTCCAAGACAGGGAGAAGGCTACACCTTC CASSPRQGEGYTF
. once TRBJ1-3 TRBV4-3 17 TGCGCCAGCAGCCAAGAGTTGGACTCCGGCGGTCGAAACACCATATATTTT CASSQELDSGGRNTIYF
TRBD2 medium-sized TRBJ2-3 TRBV20-1 14 TGCAGTGCTAGTAGGCGGGAGGAGGCAGATACGCAGTATTTT CSASRREEADTQYF
TRBD2 . TRBJ2-1 TRBV5-5 15 TGTGCCAGCAGCTTGGGACTAGCGGGGGGATACGAGCAGTTCTTC CASSLGLAGGYEQFF
TRBD2 medium-sized TRBJ2-3 TRBV5-1 15 TGCGCCAGCACCCCTACTAGCGGGAGGGCGGATACGCAGTATTTT CASTPTSGRADTQYF
. . TRBJ2-1 TRBV7-2 15 TGTGCCAGCAGCTTACCGGGGAGCTCCTACAATGAGCAGTTCTTC CASSLPGSSYNEQFF
TRBD1 medium-sized TRBJ1-4 TRBV7-9 17 TGTGCCAGCAGCGATAGACAGGGGGGCACTGCCGTTGAAAAACTGTTTTTT CASSDRQGGTAVEKLFF
TRBD2 medium-sized TRBJ2-2 TRBV6-1 13 TGTGCCAGCAGGGGGGGAGGGCGCACGGAGCTGTTTTTT CASRGGGRTELFF
TRBD2 large TRBJ2-1 TRBV6-5 17 TGTGCCAGCAGTTATTCCCCTAGCGGGGGCCCCTACAATGAGCAGTTCTTC CASSYSPSGGPYNEQFF
. . TRBJ2-5 TRBV18 15 TGTGCCAGCTCACCTGCCTCGAGGAACGAAGAGACCCAGTACTTC CASSPASRNEETQYF
. few TRBJ1-1 TRBV20-1 13 TGCAGTGCTAGACTCAGTCGAGGGTCTGAAGCTTTCTTT CSARLSRGSEAFF
TRBD2 . TRBJ2-1 TRBV5-5 15 TGTGCCAGCAGCTCGGAGCTAGCGGGGGGAAATGAGCAGTTCTTC CASSSELAGGNEQFF
. large TRBJ2-7 TRBV13 15 TGTGCCAGCAGCTTAGAGGGGTCGGGCTCCTACGAGCAGTACTTC CASSLEGSGSYEQYF
TRBD1 . TRBJ2-7 TRBV25-1 13 TGTGCCAGCATGGGACAGAGGGCTAGTCAGCAGTACTTC CASMGQRASQQYF
TRBD2 . TRBJ2-2 TRBV29-1 14 TGCAGCGTAGGACTAGCGGTTAACACCGGGGAGCTGTTTTTT CSVGLAVNTGELFF